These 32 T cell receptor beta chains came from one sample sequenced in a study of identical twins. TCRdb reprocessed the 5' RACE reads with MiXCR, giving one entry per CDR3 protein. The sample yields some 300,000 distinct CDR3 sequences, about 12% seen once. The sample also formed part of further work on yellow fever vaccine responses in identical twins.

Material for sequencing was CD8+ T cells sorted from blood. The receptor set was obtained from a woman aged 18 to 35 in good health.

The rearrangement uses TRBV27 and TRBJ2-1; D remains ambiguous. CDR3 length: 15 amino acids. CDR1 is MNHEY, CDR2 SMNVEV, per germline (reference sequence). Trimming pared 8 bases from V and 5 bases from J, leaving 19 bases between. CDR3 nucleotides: TGTGCCAGCGGAAGCCACCTCGGTCGAGACAATGAGCAGTTCTTC. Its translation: CASGSHLGRDNEQFF.

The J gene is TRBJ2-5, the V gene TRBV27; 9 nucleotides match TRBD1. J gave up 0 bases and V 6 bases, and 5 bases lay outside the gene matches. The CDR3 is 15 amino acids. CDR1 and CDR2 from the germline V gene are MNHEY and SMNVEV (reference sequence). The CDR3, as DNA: TGTGCCAGCAGCCCGTGGGACAGGGACCAAGAGACCCAGTACTTC. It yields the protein CASSPWDRDQETQYF.

The CDR3 spells CASSRHRGGSTTYEQYF. The CDR3 DNA reads TGTGCCAGCAGCCGACATAGGGGCGGGAGTACTACCTACGAGCAGTACTTC. The chain recombines TRBV7-6 with TRBJ2-7; 7 bases line up with TRBD2. With V trimmed by 5 bases and J by 2 bases, 15 bases remained unmatched. The germline V gene encodes CDR1 SGHVS and CDR2 FNYEAQ. The CDR3 is made up of 17 amino acids. The whole variable domain, remainder taken from reference TRBV7-6 and TRBJ2-7, is GAGVSQSPRYKVTKRGQDVALRCDPISGHVSLYWYRQALGQGPEFLTYFNYEAQQDKSGLPNDRFSAERPEGSISTLTIQRTEQRDSAMYRCASSRHRGGSTTYEQYFGPGTRLTVT.

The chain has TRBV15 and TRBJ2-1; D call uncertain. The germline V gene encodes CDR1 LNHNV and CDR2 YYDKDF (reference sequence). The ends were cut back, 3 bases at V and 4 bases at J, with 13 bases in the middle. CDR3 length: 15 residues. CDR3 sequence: CATSSLVVPYNEQFF. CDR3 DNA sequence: TGTGCCACCAGCAGTCTCGTAGTTCCTTACAATGAGCAGTTCTTC.

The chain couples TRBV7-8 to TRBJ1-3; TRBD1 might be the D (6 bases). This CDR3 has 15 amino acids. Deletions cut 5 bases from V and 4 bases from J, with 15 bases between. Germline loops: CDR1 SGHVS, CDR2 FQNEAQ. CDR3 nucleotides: TGTGCCAGCAGCCTGCCCGGGGGGGCGGGAAACACCATATATTTT. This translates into CASSLPGGAGNTIYF.

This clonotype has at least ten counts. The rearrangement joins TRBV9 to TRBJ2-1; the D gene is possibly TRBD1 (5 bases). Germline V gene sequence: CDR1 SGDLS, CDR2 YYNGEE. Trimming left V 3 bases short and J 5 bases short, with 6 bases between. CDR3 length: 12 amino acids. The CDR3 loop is CASSEGNNEQFF. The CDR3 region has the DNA TGTGCCAGCAGCGAGGGGAACAATGAGCAGTTCTTC.

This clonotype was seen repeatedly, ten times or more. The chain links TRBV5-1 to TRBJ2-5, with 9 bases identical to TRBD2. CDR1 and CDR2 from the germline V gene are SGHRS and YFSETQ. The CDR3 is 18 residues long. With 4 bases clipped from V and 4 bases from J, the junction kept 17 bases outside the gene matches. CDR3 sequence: CASSQLLSSGATRETQYF. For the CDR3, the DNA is TGCGCCAGCAGCCAACTACTTTCTAGCGGGGCCACACGAGAGACCCAGTACTTC.

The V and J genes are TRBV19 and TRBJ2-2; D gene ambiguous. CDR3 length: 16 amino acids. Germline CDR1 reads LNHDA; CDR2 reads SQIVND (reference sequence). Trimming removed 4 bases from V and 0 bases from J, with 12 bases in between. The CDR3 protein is CASSTQLATNTGELFF. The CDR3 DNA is TGTGCCAGTAGTACCCAGTTGGCTACGAACACCGGGGAGCTGTTTTTT. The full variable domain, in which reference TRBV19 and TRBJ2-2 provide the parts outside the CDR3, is DGGITQSPKYLFRKEGQNVTLSCEQNLNHDAMYWYRQDPGQGLRLIYYSQIVNDFQKGDIAEGYSVSREKKESFPLTVTSAQKNPTAFYLCASSTQLATNTGELFFGEGSRLTVL.

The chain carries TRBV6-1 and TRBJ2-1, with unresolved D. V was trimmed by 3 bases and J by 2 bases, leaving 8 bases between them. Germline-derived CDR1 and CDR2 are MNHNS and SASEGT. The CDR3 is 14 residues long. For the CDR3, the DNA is TGTGCCAGCAGTGAGGCAGTAACCTACAATGAGCAGTTCTTC. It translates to CASSEAVTYNEQFF.

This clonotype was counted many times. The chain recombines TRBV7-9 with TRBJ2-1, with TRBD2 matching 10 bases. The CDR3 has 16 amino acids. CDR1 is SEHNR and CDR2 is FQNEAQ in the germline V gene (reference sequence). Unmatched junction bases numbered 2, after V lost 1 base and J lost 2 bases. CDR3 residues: CASSLGTSGAYNEQFF. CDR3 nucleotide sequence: TGTGCCAGCAGCTTAGGGACTAGCGGAGCCTACAATGAGCAGTTCTTC.

In nucleotides, the CDR3 is TGTGCCAGCAGCGGGTACCGGGACAGTCAAGAGACCCAGTACTTC. Amino acid sequence: CASSGYRDSQETQYF. The chain combines TRBV7-9 with TRBJ2-5, with 7 positions matching TRBD1. From germline, CDR1 is SEHNR and CDR2 FQNEAQ (reference sequence). V trimming: 5 bases; J trimming: 2 bases; junction bases outside the gene matches: 8. This CDR3 has 15 residues.

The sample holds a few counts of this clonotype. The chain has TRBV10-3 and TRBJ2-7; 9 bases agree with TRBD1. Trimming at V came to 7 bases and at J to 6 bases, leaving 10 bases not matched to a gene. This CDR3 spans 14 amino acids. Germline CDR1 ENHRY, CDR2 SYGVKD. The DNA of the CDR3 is TGTGCCATCACACCCGGGACAGGGACTTTCGAGCAGTACTTC. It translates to CAITPGTGTFEQYF.

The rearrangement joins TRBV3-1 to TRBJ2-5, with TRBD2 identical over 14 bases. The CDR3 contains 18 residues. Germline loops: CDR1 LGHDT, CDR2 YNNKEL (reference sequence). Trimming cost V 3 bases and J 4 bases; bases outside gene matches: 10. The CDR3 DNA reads TGTGCCAGCAGCCACCTCAGAAGGGGGACTAGCGGGGGAGAGACCCAGTACTTC. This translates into CASSHLRRGTSGGETQYF.

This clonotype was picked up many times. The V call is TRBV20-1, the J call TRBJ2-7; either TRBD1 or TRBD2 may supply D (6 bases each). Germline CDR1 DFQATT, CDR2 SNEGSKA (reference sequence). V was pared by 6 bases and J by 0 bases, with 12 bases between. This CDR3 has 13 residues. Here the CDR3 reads CSARGRSSYEQYF. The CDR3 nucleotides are TGCAGTGCAAGGGGGAGGAGCTCCTACGAGCAGTACTTC.

For the CDR3, the DNA is TGCGCCAGCAGCCACCAAAAGGGTAGGGGGGATGAGCAGTTCTTC. Protein sequence: CASSHQKGRGDEQFF. The gene calls are TRBV4-1 and TRBJ2-1; D may be TRBD1 or TRBD2 (6 bases each). CDR1 is MGHRA and CDR2 is YSYEKL in the germline V gene. CDR3 length: 15 amino acids. Trimming removed 3 bases at V and 8 bases at J, with 17 bases between.

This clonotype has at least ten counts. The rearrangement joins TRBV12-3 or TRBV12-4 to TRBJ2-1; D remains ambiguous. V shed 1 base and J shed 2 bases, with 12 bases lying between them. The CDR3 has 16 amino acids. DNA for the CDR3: TGTGCCAGCAGTTTAGAGCCAATAGGACCCTACAATGAGCAGTTCTTC. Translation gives CASSLEPIGPYNEQFF.

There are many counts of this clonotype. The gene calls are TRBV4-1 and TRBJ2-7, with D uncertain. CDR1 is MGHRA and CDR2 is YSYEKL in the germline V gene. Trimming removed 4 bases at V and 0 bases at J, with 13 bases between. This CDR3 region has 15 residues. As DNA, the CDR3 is TGCGCCAGCAGCCTAGGGCAGGCAAGCTCCTACGAGCAGTACTTC. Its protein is CASSLGQASSYEQYF.

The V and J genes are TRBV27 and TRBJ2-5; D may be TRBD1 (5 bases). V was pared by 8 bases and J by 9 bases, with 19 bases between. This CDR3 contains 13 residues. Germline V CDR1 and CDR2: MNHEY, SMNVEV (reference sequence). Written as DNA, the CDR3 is TGTGCCAGCCGTATGGGGCCCACGGTGGCCCAGTACTTC. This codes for CASRMGPTVAQYF.

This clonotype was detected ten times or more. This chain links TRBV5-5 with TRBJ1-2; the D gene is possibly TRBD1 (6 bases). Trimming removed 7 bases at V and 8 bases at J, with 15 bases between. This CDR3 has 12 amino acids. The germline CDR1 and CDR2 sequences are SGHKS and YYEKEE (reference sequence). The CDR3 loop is CASSEGGFGYTF. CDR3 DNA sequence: TGTGCCAGCTCGGAGGGGGGGTTCGGCTACACCTTC.

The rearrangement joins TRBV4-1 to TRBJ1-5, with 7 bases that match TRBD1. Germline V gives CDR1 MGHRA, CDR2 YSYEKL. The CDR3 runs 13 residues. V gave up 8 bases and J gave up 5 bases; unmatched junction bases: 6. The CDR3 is CASGQAADQPQHF. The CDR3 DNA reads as TGCGCCAGCGGACAGGCAGCGGATCAGCCCCAGCATTTT.

The chain's CDR3 is CASSMLEAVTDTQYF. In DNA form, the CDR3 reads TGCGCCAGCAGCATGCTGGAGGCGGTCACAGATACGCAGTATTTT. The chain joins TRBV5-1 to TRBJ2-3; D is possibly TRBD2 (5 bases). CDR3 length equals 15 residues. Germline CDR1 and CDR2: SGHRS and YFSETQ. V gave up 4 bases and J gave up 2 bases, with 14 bases separating them.

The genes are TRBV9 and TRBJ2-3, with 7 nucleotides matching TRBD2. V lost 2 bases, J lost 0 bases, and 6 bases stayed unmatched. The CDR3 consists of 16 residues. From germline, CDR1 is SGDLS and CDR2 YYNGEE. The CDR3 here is CASSVWGEGSTDTQYF. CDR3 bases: TGTGCCAGCAGCGTTTGGGGGGAGGGGAGCACAGATACGCAGTATTTT.

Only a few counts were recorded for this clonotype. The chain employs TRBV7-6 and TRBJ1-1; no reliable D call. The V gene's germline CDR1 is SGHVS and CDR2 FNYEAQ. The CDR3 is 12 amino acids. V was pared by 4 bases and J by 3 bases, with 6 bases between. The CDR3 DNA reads TGTGCCAGCAGCTCAGATTACACTGAAGCTTTCTTT. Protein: CASSSDYTEAFF. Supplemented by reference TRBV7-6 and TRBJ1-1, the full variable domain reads GAGVSQSPRYKVTKRGQDVALRCDPISGHVSLYWYRQALGQGPEFLTYFNYEAQQDKSGLPNDRFSAERPEGSISTLTIQRTEQRDSAMYRCASSSDYTEAFFGQGTRLTVV.

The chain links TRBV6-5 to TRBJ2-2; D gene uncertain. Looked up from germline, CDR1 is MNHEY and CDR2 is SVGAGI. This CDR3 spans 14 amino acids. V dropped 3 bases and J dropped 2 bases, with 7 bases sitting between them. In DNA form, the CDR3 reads TGTGCCAGCAGTTATGCGAGAAACACCGGGGAGCTGTTTTTT. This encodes CASSYARNTGELFF.

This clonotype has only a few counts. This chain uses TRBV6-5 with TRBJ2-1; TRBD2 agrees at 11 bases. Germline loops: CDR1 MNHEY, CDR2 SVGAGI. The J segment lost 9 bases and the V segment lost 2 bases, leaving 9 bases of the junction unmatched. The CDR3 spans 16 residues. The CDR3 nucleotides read TGTGCCAGCAGTTACACATTAGCGGGGGGGAATTTTGAGCAGTTCTTC. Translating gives CASSYTLAGGNFEQFF.

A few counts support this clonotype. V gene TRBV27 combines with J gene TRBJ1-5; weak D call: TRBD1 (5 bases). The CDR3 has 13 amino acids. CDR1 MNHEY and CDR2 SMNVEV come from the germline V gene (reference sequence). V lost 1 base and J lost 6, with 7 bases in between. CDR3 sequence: CASSLWGGQPQHF. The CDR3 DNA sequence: TGTGCCAGCAGTTTATGGGGGGGTCAGCCCCAGCATTTT.

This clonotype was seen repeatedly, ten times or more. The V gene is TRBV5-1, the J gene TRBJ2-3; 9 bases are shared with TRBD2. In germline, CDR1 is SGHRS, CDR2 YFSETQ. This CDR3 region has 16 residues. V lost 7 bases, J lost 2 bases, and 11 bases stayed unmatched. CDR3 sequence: CASGRGGDFLTDTQYF. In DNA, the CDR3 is TGCGCCAGCGGGCGCGGGGGGGACTTCCTCACAGATACGCAGTATTTT.

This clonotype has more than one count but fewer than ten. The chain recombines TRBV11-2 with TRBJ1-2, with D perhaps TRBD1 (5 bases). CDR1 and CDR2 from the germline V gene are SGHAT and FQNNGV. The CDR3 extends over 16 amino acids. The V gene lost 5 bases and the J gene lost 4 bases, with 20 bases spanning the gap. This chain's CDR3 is CASSPVRGPQGYGYTF. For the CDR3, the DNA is TGTGCCAGCAGCCCAGTTCGAGGGCCTCAGGGCTATGGCTACACCTTC.

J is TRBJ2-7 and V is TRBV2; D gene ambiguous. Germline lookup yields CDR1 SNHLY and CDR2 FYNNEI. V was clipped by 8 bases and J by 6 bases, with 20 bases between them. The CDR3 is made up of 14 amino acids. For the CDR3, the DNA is TGTGCCAGCGTTCTAGTCGCAGTGGCGAGCGAGCAGTACGTC. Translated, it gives CASVLVAVASEQYV.

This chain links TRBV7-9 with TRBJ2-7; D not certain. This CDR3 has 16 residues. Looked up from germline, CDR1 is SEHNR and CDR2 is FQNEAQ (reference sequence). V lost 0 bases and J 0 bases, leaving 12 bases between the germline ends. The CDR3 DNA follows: TGTGCCAGCAGCTTAGCTGTGGGATCGAGCTCCTACGAGCAGTACTTC. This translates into CASSLAVGSSSYEQYF. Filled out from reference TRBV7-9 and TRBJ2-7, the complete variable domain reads DTGVSQNPRHKITKRGQNVTFRCDPISEHNRLYWYRQTLGQGPEFLTYFQNEAQLEKSRLLSDRFSAERPKGSFSTLEIQRTEQGDSAMYLCASSLAVGSSSYEQYFGPGTRLTVT.

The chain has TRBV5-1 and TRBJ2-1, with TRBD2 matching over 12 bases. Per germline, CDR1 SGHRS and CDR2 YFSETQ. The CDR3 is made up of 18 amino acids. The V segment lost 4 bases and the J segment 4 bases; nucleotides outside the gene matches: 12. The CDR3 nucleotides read TGCGCCAGCAGCCCGGGGGCTAGCGGGGGGGCAATGTACAATGAGCAGTTCTTC. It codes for CASSPGASGGAMYNEQFF.

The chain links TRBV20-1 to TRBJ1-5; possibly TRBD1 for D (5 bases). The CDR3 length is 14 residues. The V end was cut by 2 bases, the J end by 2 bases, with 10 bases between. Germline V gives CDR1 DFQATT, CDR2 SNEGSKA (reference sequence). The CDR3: CSARTGLGNQPQHF. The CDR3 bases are TGCAGTGCTAGAACGGGGCTTGGCAATCAGCCCCAGCATTTT.